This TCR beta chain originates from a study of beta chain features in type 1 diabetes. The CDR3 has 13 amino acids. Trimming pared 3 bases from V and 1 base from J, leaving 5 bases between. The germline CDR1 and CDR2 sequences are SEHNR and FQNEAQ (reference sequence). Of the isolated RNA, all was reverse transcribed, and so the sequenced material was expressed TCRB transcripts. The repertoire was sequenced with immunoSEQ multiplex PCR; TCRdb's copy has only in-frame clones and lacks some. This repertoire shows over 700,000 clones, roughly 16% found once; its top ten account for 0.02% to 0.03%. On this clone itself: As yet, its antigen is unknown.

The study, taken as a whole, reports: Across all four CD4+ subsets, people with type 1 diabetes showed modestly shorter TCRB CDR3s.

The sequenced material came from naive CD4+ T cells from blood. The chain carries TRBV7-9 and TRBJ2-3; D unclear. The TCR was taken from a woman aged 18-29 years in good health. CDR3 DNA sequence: TGTGCCAGCAGCTTTTTAGGCACAGATACGCAGTATTTT. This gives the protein CASSFLGTDTQYF.